Shown below are 10 T cell receptor beta chains from a single sample sequenced in a study of T cell changes during pregnancy in multiple sclerosis (dated by TCRdb to between 2018 and 2021). Libraries were made using the immunoSEQ multiplex PCR assay. TCRdb retrieved this table from immuneACCESS and kept in-frame rearrangements only. Not all clones are present; in checked studies, unresolved V genes account for under half, and no reason is known for the remainder. The sample contains roughly 74,000 clones, approximately 86% of them found a single time. The leading ten clones occupy around 3% of the sample. Here the sequenced sample was peripheral blood, taken before pregnancy. The receptors originated from a female donor with multiple sclerosis, enrolled in a pregnancy study.

The CDR3 protein is CASSLGNPRAFF. CDR3 nucleotide sequence: TGTGCCAGCAGCTTGGGGAACCCCAGGGCTTTCTTT. The chain has TRBV5-4 and TRBJ1-1; no clear D gene. V was cut by 0 bases and J by 11 bases, with 11 bases left in between. The length of the CDR3 is 12 residues. The germline gives CDR1 SGHNT, CDR2 YYREEE (reference sequence).

This chain links TRBV5-1 with TRBJ2-3; D is unclear. Deletions cut 4 bases from V and 5 bases from J, with 17 bases between. The germline V gene has CDR1 SGHRS and CDR2 YFSETQ. The length of the CDR3 is 15 residues. The CDR3 reads CASSPLQSVLDTQYF. The CDR3 DNA is TGCGCCAGCAGCCCGTTGCAGAGCGTGTTAGATACGCAGTATTTT.

This chain connects TRBV5-4 to TRBJ1-1; the match to TRBD1 covers 7 bases. V lost 1 base to trimming and J lost 2 bases; unmatched junction nucleotides: 11. CDR1 SGHNT and CDR2 YYREEE come from the germline V gene (reference sequence). This CDR3 is built from 17 residues. CDR3 amino acids: CASSLLVARGQNTEAFF. The CDR3 bases are TGTGCCAGCAGCTTGTTGGTGGCGAGGGGGCAAAACACTGAAGCTTTCTTT.

The CDR3 DNA reads TGTGCCAGCAGCCCCGTGGGGGGGGGAGAGCAGTTCTTC. It is translated as CASSPVGGGEQFF. V usage is TRBV11-3 and J usage is TRBJ2-1; 7 bases agree with TRBD2. V was clipped by 5 bases and J by 10 bases; unmatched bases: 8. CDR1 and CDR2 (germline): SGHNT, YENEEA. CDR3 length: 13 amino acids.

V is TRBV7-9 and J is TRBJ2-1; maybe TRBD2 (6 bases). V was clipped by 4 bases and J by 4 bases, with 11 bases between them. Per germline, CDR1 SEHNR and CDR2 FQNEAQ (reference sequence). The CDR3 is 14 residues long. CDR3 bases: TGTGCCAGCAGCTCGAGCGGGCCTTACAATGAGCAGTTCTTC. Amino acid sequence: CASSSSGPYNEQFF.

The chain employs TRBV30 and TRBJ1-2; a possible D gene is TRBD1 (5 bases). The CDR3 loop spans 14 amino acids. Trimming pared 2 bases from V and 5 bases from J, leaving 15 bases between. Germline V lookup: CDR1 GTSNPN, CDR2 SVGIG (reference sequence). The CDR3 here is CAWSFRIRQYGYTF. The CDR3 coding sequence is TGTGCCTGGAGTTTCAGGATTCGACAGTATGGCTACACCTTC.

The chain carries TRBV30 and TRBJ1-5; D is perhaps TRBD1 (6 bases). The CDR3 loop spans 12 amino acids. The germline gives CDR1 GTSNPN, CDR2 SVGIG (reference sequence). The V gene lost 8 bases and the J gene lost 4 bases, with 12 bases spanning the gap. The CDR3 nucleotides read TGTGCCCTAGAGGGGGTTAATCAGCCCCAGCATTTT. Protein: CALEGVNQPQHF.

The V call is TRBV27, the J call TRBJ1-4, with D tentatively TRBD1 (5 bases). In germline, CDR1 is MNHEY, CDR2 SMNVEV (reference sequence). The CDR3 is 14 residues long. The V and J ends lost 3 bases and 5 bases respectively, with 10 bases between them. The CDR3 nucleotides read TGTGCCAGCAGTTTTGGCAGGGCCAATGAAAAACTGTTTTTT. Its protein product is CASSFGRANEKLFF.

The chain joins TRBV9 to TRBJ1-1; 9 bases map to TRBD1. V shed 4 bases and J 6 bases; nucleotides not matched to a gene: 7. The CDR3 consists of 14 residues. CDR1 is SGDLS, CDR2 YYNGEE, per germline. CDR3: CASSPWTGAAEAFF. In DNA, the CDR3 is TGTGCCAGCAGCCCCTGGACAGGGGCAGCTGAAGCTTTCTTT.

The chain links TRBV6-5 to TRBJ1-1, with D perhaps TRBD1 (6 bases). Trimming removed 0 bases from V and 0 bases from J, with 11 bases in between. The germline gives CDR1 MNHEY, CDR2 SVGAGI. The CDR3 length is 16 residues. The chain's CDR3 is CASSYSPTGMNTEAFF. The CDR3 nucleotides read TGTGCCAGCAGTTACTCGCCTACAGGGATGAACACTGAAGCTTTCTTT.